These 22 T cell receptor beta chains were all obtained from the same sample, sequenced in a study of OX40 agonist ivuxolimab in advanced cancers. The repertoire was sequenced with immunoSEQ multiplex PCR; TCRdb's copy has only in-frame clones and lacks some. This table has around 40,000 clones, about four fifths appearing once. Sequenced here: CD4+ or CD8+ T cells sorted from blood, sampled in a trial of the OX40 agonist ivuxolimab. The origin of the receptors is an adult with an advanced solid tumor such as melanoma, head and neck, liver or kidney cancer.

V usage is TRBV29-1 and J usage is TRBJ2-2; the match to TRBD1 covers 11 bases. The V segment lost 7 bases and the J segment 4 bases; nucleotides outside the gene matches: 2. This CDR3 has 13 amino acids. Per the germline V gene, CDR1 is SQVTM and CDR2 is ANQGSEA. CDR3: CSGGTGGTGELFF. CDR3 nucleotides: TGCAGCGGGGGGACAGGGGGCACCGGGGAGCTGTTTTTT.

This rearrangement joins TRBV11-1 to TRBJ2-7; 10 nucleotides match TRBD2. V lost 5 bases, J lost 6 bases, and 13 bases stayed unmatched. The length of the CDR3 is 16 residues. CDR1 and CDR2 (germline): SGHAT, FQDESV (reference sequence). CDR3 sequence reads: CASSPSSGRISAEQYF. CDR3 DNA: TGTGCCAGCAGCCCCAGTAGCGGGAGGATTTCGGCCGAGCAGTACTTC.

This chain links TRBV18 with TRBJ1-3; a weak D match, TRBD1 (6 bases). The CDR3 extends over 15 amino acids. The germline CDR1 and CDR2 sequences are KGHSH and LQKENI. The V end lost 3 bases, the J end lost 0 bases, and 9 bases lay between the germline ends. The CDR3 loop reads CASSPTGDSGNTIYF. For the CDR3, the DNA is TGTGCCAGCTCACCGACAGGAGACTCTGGAAACACCATATATTTT.

V usage is TRBV19 and J usage is TRBJ2-3; D not certain. The germline V and J ends were trimmed by 3 bases and 5 bases, with 9 bases remaining between them. The CDR3 spans 13 residues. Germline CDR1 and CDR2: LNHDA and SQIVND (reference sequence). The CDR3 DNA sequence: TGTGCCAGTAGTATCTACAGAGAAGATACGCAGTATTTT. Amino acid sequence: CASSIYREDTQYF.

The rearrangement joins TRBV6-5 to TRBJ2-7, with D perhaps matching TRBD2 (6 bases). Trimming took 2 bases from V and 1 from J, leaving 12 bases between them. The CDR3 covers 15 residues. Germline values: CDR1 MNHEY, CDR2 SVGAGI. The CDR3 loop is CASSYAVGGSYEQYF. As DNA, the CDR3 is TGTGCCAGCAGTTACGCGGTTGGGGGGTCCTACGAGCAGTACTTC.

The genes are TRBV7-9 and TRBJ1-3; D is uncertain. V dropped 4 bases and J dropped 0 bases, with 10 bases sitting between them. This CDR3 contains 15 residues. CDR1 is SEHNR, CDR2 FQNEAQ, per germline (reference sequence). The CDR3 reads CASSWMGNSGNTIYF. The DNA of the CDR3 is TGTGCCAGCAGCTGGATGGGGAACTCTGGAAACACCATATATTTT.

The chain joins TRBV28 to TRBJ1-4, with D perhaps TRBD1 (6 bases). V was trimmed by 1 base and J by 8 bases, leaving 14 bases between them. This CDR3 comprises 15 residues. The germline CDR1 and CDR2 sequences are MDHEN and SYDVKM. The CDR3 nucleotides are TGTGCCAGCAGTTTATCGCGCAGGGGATGGGAAAAACTGTTTTTT. It codes for CASSLSRRGWEKLFF.

This clone was recorded once. In DNA form, the CDR3 reads TGTGCCAGCAGCGTAGCTAGCGGGGGGAGGAGCTCCTACAATGAGCAGTTCTTC. It codes for CASSVASGGRSSYNEQFF. The chain carries TRBV9 and TRBJ2-1; the match to TRBD2 covers 11 bases. The CDR3 spans 18 residues. V trimming: 0 bases; J trimming: 0 bases; junction bases outside the gene matches: 5. Germline-derived CDR1 and CDR2 are SGDLS and YYNGEE.

The gene calls are TRBV2 and TRBJ1-5, with TRBD1 as a possible D gene (5 bases). Germline CDR1 reads SNHLY; CDR2 reads FYNNEI. CDR3 length: 14 amino acids. The V gene lost 3 bases and the J gene lost 3 bases, with 9 bases spanning the gap. CDR3 sequence (DNA): TGTGCCAGCAGTGATGACAGACTCAATCAGCCCCAGCATTTT. It encodes CASSDDRLNQPQHF. The complete variable domain, with remaining parts taken from reference TRBV2 and TRBJ1-5, reads EPEVTQTPSHQVTQMGQEVILRCVPISNHLYFYWYRQILGQKVEFLVSFYNNEISEKSEIFDDQFSVERPDGSNFTLKIRSTKLEDSAMYFCASSDDRLNQPQHFGDGTRLSIL.

This clone was counted a single time. This sequence joins TRBV6-4 and TRBJ2-7, with TRBD2 matching over 11 bases. The length of the CDR3 is 14 residues. Germline CDR1 reads MRHNA; CDR2 reads SNTAGT. After removal of 8 bases from V and 4 bases from J, the junction contained 7 bases not matched to a gene. CDR3 residues: CASAPTSGSYEQYF. CDR3 DNA: TGTGCCAGCGCCCCCACTAGCGGGAGTTACGAGCAGTACTTC.

This clone was observed a handful of times. This chain connects TRBV30 to TRBJ1-6; 8 nucleotides line up with TRBD1. The J segment lost 5 bases and the V segment lost 2 bases, leaving 5 bases of the junction unmatched. The CDR3 extends over 15 amino acids. Germline V gene lookup returns CDR1 GTSNPN and CDR2 SVGIG (reference sequence). CDR3 coding DNA: TGTGCCTGGAGTCTAGCGGACAGGGATAATTCACCCCTCCACTTT. It codes for CAWSLADRDNSPLHF.

V is TRBV19 and J is TRBJ1-4; tentatively, D is TRBD1 (6 bases). This CDR3 is built from 15 residues. Germline V gives CDR1 LNHDA, CDR2 SQIVND (reference sequence). Between the trimmed V and J ends, which lost 6 bases and 4 bases, there was a span of 15 bases. In DNA form, the CDR3 reads TGTGCCAGTAGGCTTCGGGGGCCGGGTAATGAAAAACTGTTTTTT. It is translated as CASRLRGPGNEKLFF. Full variable domain (rest looked up from reference TRBV19 and TRBJ1-4): DGGITQSPKYLFRKEGQNVTLSCEQNLNHDAMYWYRQDPGQGLRLIYYSQIVNDFQKGDIAEGYSVSREKKESFPLTVTSAQKNPTAFYLCASRLRGPGNEKLFFGSGTQLSVL.

The chain couples TRBV7-9 to TRBJ2-7; 9 bases agree with TRBD1. CDR3 length equals 14 residues. CDR1 SEHNR and CDR2 FQNEAQ come from the germline V gene (reference sequence). J lost 3 bases, V lost 1 base, and 1 base had no gene match. The CDR3 nucleotides read TGTGCCAGCAGCTTAGTGACAGGGGGCTACGAGCAGTACTTC. Translated, it gives CASSLVTGGYEQYF.

The V and J genes are TRBV11-1 and TRBJ2-5; 10 bases are shared with TRBD2. Looked up from germline, CDR1 is SGHAT and CDR2 is FQDESV (reference sequence). V gave up 6 bases and J gave up 5 bases; unmatched junction bases: 18. The CDR3 is 18 residues long. The CDR3 coding sequence is TGTGCCAGCAGAAACTCCGGGCTAGCGGGAGCGGACCGGGAGACCCAGTACTTC. Encoded protein: CASRNSGLAGADRETQYF.

With regard to this clone: Sequence at one end of the junction differs from germline and may be a read error. The chain has TRBV7-7 and TRBJ2-5; no firm D call. The CDR3 has 14 residues. CDR1 is SSHAT, CDR2 FNYEAQ, per germline (reference sequence). The CDR3 bases are TGTGCTAGCAGCTTAGTTGGGCTGCAAGAGACCCAGTACTTC. Residues: CASSLVGLQETQYF.

V usage is TRBV7-8 and J usage is TRBJ2-7; D unresolved. V lost 3 bases and J lost 3, with 12 bases in between. The CDR3 has 14 amino acids. Germline CDR1 SGHVS, CDR2 FQNEAQ. The CDR3 sequence is CASSFFLDNYEQYF. Written as DNA, the CDR3 is TGTGCCAGCAGCTTCTTTCTTGATAACTACGAGCAGTACTTC.

The gene calls are TRBV27 and TRBJ2-7; 7 bases line up with TRBD1. The germline CDR1 and CDR2 sequences are MNHEY and SMNVEV (reference sequence). V dropped 6 bases and J dropped 3; count of bases not matched to a gene: 11. This CDR3 is built from 15 residues. Here the CDR3 reads CASRKGQAIVYEQYF. The CDR3 DNA reads as TGTGCCAGCAGGAAAGGACAGGCAATAGTCTACGAGCAGTACTTC.

V and J are TRBV13 and TRBJ2-7, with D hard to call. This CDR3 is 12 amino acids long. Germline V gene sequence: CDR1 PRHDT, CDR2 FYEKMQ (reference sequence). The V end was cut by 6 bases, the J end by 3 bases, with 9 bases between. CDR3 loop: CASSTLNYEQYF. CDR3 sequence (DNA): TGTGCCAGCAGTACCCTCAACTACGAGCAGTACTTC.

This clone was recorded a few times. The V gene is TRBV7-3, the J gene TRBJ2-3; 8 bases are shared with TRBD1. After removal of 5 bases from V and 1 base from J, the junction contained 2 bases not matched to a gene. The CDR3 consists of 14 residues. Germline V gene data show CDR1 as SGHTA and CDR2 as FQGTGA. Written as DNA, the CDR3 is TGTGCCAGCAGCCCGGGACAGGGCACAGATACGCAGTATTTT. It translates to CASSPGQGTDTQYF.

This chain links TRBV27 with TRBJ2-3; D not resolved. The CDR3 has 16 residues. Germline V gene data show CDR1 as MNHEY and CDR2 as SMNVEV (reference sequence). With 2 bases removed from V and 0 bases from J, the gap between germline ends came to 12 bases. Here the CDR3 DNA reads TGTGCCAGCAGTTTACAGTCGTCGACTAGCACAGATACGCAGTATTTT. Translation: CASSLQSSTSTDTQYF.

The chain uses TRBV14 and TRBJ2-7; TRBD2 matches 10 bases. CDR1 and CDR2 from the germline V gene are SGHDN and FVKESK. V shed 4 bases, J shed 2 bases, and the junction held 11 bases outside the gene matches. The CDR3 is made up of 17 amino acids. CDR3 sequence (DNA): TGTGCCAGCAGCCTTCCCCCTAGCGGGAGAAGGACCTACGAGCAGTACTTC. Amino acid sequence: CASSLPPSGRRTYEQYF.

The chain joins TRBV28 to TRBJ2-7, with 10 bases that match TRBD2. V was clipped by 6 bases and J by 2 bases; unmatched bases: 10. The CDR3 covers 16 residues. Looked up from germline, CDR1 is MDHEN and CDR2 is SYDVKM. CDR3 protein: CASRSIAGGTPYEQYF. CDR3 DNA sequence: TGTGCCAGCAGGTCTATAGCGGGAGGCACTCCCTACGAGCAGTACTTC. Filled out from reference TRBV28 and TRBJ2-7, the complete variable domain reads DVKVTQSSRYLVKRTGEKVFLECVQDMDHENMFWYRQDPGLGLRLIYFSYDVKMKEKGDIPEGYSVSREKKERFSLILESASTNQTSMYLCASRSIAGGTPYEQYFGPGTRLTVT.